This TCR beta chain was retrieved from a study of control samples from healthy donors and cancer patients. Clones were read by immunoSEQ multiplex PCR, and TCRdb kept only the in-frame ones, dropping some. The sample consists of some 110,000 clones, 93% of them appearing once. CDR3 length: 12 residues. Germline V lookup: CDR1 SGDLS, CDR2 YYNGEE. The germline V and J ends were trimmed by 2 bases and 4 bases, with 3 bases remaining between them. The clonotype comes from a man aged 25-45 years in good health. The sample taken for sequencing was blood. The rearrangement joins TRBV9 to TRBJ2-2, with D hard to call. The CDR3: CASSVPTGELFF. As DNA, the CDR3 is TGTGCCAGCAGCGTGCCCACCGGGGAGCTGTTTTTT.